This entry features one T cell receptor (beta chain) sequence. Its antigen remains unidentified. 60 Vbeta and 13 Jbeta primers were used in PCR. Profiled with immunoSEQ multiplex PCR; TCRdb holds only in-frame clones, not every one. Of around 100,000 clones in the sample, 55% to 70% are singletons; the top ten hold about 2.2%. The germline V gene encodes CDR1 MNHEY and CDR2 SMNVEV (reference sequence). Unmatched junction bases numbered 8, after V lost 4 bases and J lost 2 bases. CDR3 length equals 16 residues. This record comes from a study of cytomegalovirus exposure and HLA in healthy donors. Study-wide results and limits: A list of 164 TCR beta chains associated with cytomegalovirus was given. Reportedly, cytomegalovirus status was diagnosed with high sensitivity and specificity.

Material: PBMCs. This chain uses TRBV27 with TRBJ2-1; TRBD2 agrees at 7 bases. This clonotype originated in a woman younger than 45 in good health and CMV-seronegative. The CDR3 bases are TGTGCCAGCAGTTCCCCCATCACTAGCGCCTACAATGAGCAGTTCTTC. This encodes CASSSPITSAYNEQFF.